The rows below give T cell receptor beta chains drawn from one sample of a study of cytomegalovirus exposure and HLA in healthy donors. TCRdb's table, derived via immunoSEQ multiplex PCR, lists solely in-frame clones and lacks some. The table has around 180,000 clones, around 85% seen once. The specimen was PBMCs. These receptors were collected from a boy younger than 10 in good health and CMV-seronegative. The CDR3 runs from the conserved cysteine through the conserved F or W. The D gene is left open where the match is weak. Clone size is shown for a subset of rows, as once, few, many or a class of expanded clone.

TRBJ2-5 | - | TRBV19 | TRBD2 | TGTGCCAGTAGTACAGGGACTAGCGGGCACAGACAAGAGACCCAGTACTTC | CASSTGTSGHRQETQYF
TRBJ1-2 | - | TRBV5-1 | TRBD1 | TGCGCCAGCAGCGAAAACGGACAGGGGGCAAGTAGCGAGTATGGCTACACCTTC | CASSENGQGASSEYGYTF
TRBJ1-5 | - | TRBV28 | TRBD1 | TGTGCCAGCTGCCTCCGGGACAGGGGTAATCAGCCCCAGCATTTT | CASCLRDRGNQPQHF
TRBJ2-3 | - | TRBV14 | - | TGTGCCAGCAGCCAAGATCTGCGAACAGATACGCAGTATTTT | CASSQDLRTDTQYF
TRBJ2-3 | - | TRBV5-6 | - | TGTGCCAGCAGCTTGGAGGTGACAGGCACAGATACGCAGTATTTT | CASSLEVTGTDTQYF
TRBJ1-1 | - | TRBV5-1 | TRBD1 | TGCGCCAGCAGCAAAACGGGACAGGGGGCTGAAGCTTTCTTT | CASSKTGQGAEAFF
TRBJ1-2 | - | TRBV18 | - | TGTGCCAGCTCACCAGGCTTCCCTAACTATGGCTACACCTTC | CASSPGFPNYGYTF
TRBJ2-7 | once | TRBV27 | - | TGTGCCAGCAGTTTATTAACAGGGGGGGACTACGAGCAGTACTTC | CASSLLTGGDYEQYF
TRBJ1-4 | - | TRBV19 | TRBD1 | TGTGCCAGTAGCAGGGGGCTGGAGGAAAAACTGTTTTTT | CASSRGLEEKLFF
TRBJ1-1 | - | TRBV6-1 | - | TGTGCCAGCAGTGCCGCAGTCCACACTGAAGCTTTCTTT | CASSAAVHTEAFF
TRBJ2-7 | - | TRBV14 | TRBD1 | TGTGCCAGCAGCCAAATGTTTGAATCAGGGGGAGAGTTTAGTTACGAGCAGTACTTC | CASSQMFESGGEFSYEQYF
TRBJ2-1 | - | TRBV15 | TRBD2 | TGTGCCACCAGCAGAGAGGGGGGGGAGGGGATCACCTACAATGAGCAGTTCTTC | CATSREGGEGITYNEQFF
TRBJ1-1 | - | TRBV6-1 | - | TGTGCCAGCAGTCACCGGGACACTGAAGCTTTCTTT | CASSHRDTEAFF
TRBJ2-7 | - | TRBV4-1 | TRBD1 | TGCGCCAGCCGCCCCGACAGGGGGCTCTACGAGCAGTACTTC | CASRPDRGLYEQYF
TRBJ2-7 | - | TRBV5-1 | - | TGCGCCAGCAGCCCCCCTTGGAGCTACGAGCAGTACTTC | CASSPPWSYEQYF
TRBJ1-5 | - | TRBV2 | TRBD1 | TGTGCCAGCAGTGACGATAGGCAGGGGGGCAATCAGCCCCAGCATTTT | CASSDDRQGGNQPQHF
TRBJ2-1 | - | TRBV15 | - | TGTGCCACCAGCCAGATCAATGAGCAGTTCTTC | CATSQINEQFF
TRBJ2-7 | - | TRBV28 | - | TGTGCCAGCAGTCAGACAGGCCTCCTAGGCGAGCAGTACTTC | CASSQTGLLGEQYF
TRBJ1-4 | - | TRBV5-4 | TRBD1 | TGTGCCAGCAGCGCGGGACAGGGTCGCGAAAAACTGTTTTTT | CASSAGQGREKLFF
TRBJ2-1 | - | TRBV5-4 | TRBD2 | TGTGCCAGCAGCCCTTCGCGGGGGGTATACAATGAGCAGTTCTTC | CASSPSRGVYNEQFF
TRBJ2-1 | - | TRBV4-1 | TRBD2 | TGCGCCAGCAGCCAAGAGGGAGGGACCCCATACAATGAGCAGTTCTTC | CASSQEGGTPYNEQFF
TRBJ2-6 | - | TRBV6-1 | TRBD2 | TGTGCCAGCATCCTTCGGGGGGATGGGGCCAACGTCCTGACTTTC | CASILRGDGANVLTF
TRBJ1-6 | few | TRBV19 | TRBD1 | TGTGCCAGTAGTCCCCGGACAGGGTTGCGGGATAATTCACCCCTCCACTTT | CASSPRTGLRDNSPLHF
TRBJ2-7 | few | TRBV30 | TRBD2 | TGTGCCTGGAGCCGGGGACCCGGGAGGTACGAGCAGTACTTC | CAWSRGPGRYEQYF
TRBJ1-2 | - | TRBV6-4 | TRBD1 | TGTGCCAGCAGTGACTCAACAGGGGACGGCTACACCTTC | CASSDSTGDGYTF
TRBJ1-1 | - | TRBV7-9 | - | TGTTCCAGCAGCTTACTAGGGGGAAGGTCTGAAGCTTTCTTT | CSSSLLGGRSEAFF
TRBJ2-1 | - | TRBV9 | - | TGTGCCAGCAGCGTAGGTGGCAGGGGCTACAATGAGCAGTTCTTC | CASSVGGRGYNEQFF
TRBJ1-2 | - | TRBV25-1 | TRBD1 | TGTGCCAGCAGTGAACCAGGGGGGGACAGGAAGACGTACACCTTC | CASSEPGGDRKTYTF
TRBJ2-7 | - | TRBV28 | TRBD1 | TGTGCCAGCACAACCAACAGGGGCAACGAGCAGTACTTC | CASTTNRGNEQYF
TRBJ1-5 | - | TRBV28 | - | TGTGCCAGCACTTTACCCGGGAATAATCAGCCCCAGCATTTT | CASTLPGNNQPQHF
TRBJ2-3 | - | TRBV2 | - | TGTGCCAGCAGCGAACACCGTGATTGGCGGGAAGGCGATACGCAGTATTTT | CASSEHRDWREGDTQYF
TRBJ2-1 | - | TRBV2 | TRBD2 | TGTGCCAGCAGTGTTAGGGGCGGGAGGGCAACGGTGGAGCAGTTCTTC | CASSVRGGRATVEQFF
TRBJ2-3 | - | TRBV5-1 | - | TGCGCCAGCAGCTTGGGGGGGCCTAGCACAGATACGCAGTATTTT | CASSLGGPSTDTQYF
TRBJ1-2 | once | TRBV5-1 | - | TGCGCCAGCAGCTTGTACGGGGGAGCTAACTATGGCTACACCTTC | CASSLYGGANYGYTF
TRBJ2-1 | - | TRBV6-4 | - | TGTGCCAGCAGTGACTCAGGACAGCCCTACAATGAGCAGTTCTTC | CASSDSGQPYNEQFF
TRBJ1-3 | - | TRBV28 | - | TGTGCCAGCAATAAATGGGGGGAGAGTCCTGGAAACACCATATATTTT | CASNKWGESPGNTIYF